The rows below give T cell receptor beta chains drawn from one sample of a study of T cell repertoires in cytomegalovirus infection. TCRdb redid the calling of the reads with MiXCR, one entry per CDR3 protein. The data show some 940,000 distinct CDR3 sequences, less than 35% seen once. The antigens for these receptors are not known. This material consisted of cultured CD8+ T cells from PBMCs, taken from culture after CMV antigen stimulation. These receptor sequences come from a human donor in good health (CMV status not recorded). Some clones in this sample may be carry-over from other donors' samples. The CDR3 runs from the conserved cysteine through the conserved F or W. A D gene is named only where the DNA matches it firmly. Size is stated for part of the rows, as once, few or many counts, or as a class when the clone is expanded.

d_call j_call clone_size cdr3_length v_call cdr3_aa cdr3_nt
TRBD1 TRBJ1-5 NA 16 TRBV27 CASSQLQGNSNQPQHF TGTGCCAGCAGTCAACTACAGGGGAATAGCAATCAGCCCCAGCATTTT
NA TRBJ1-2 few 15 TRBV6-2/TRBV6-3 CASSYSTGVLYGYTF TGTGCCAGCAGTTACTCGACTGGGGTTTTGTATGGCTACACCTTC
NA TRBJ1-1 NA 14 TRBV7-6 CASSGRVMNTEAFF TGTGCCAGCAGCGGCAGGGTGATGAACACTGAAGCTTTCTTT
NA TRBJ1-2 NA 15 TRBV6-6 CASSPRGELNYGYTF TGTGCCAGCAGTCCCCGCGGGGAACTAAACTATGGCTACACCTTC
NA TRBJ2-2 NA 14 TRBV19 CASALQRGTGELFF TGTGCCAGTGCCCTCCAAAGGGGCACCGGGGAGCTGTTTTTT
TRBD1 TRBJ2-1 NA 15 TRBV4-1 CASSHPGQNVVEQFF TGCGCCAGCAGCCACCCGGGACAGAATGTTGTTGAGCAGTTCTTC
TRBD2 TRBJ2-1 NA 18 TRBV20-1 CSAIGTSGSFPSPNEQFF TGCAGTGCGATCGGGACTAGCGGGAGTTTTCCCTCTCCAAATGAGCAGTTCTTC
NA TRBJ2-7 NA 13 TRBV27 CASSTLDRYEQYF TGTGCCAGCAGTACCCTCGACAGGTACGAGCAGTACTTC
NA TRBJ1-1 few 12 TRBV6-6 CASSYSYSEAFF TGTGCCAGCAGTTACTCGTACTCTGAAGCTTTCTTT
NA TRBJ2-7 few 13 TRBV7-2 CASSTPGGYEQYF TGTGCCAGCAGCACCCCCGGGGGCTACGAGCAGTACTTC
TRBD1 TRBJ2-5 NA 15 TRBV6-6 CASSGQTGTQETQYF TGTGCCAGCAGTGGTCAGACAGGGACCCAAGAGACCCAGTACTTC
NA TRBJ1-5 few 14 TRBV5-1 CASSLGGTAQPQHF TGCGCCAGCAGCTTGGGAGGGACCGCTCAGCCCCAGCATTTT
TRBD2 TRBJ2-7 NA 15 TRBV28 CASSFSQRGAMEQYF TGTGCCAGCAGTTTTTCCCAGCGGGGGGCCATGGAGCAGTACTTC
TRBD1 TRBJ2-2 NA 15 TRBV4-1 CASSQEGDRPGELFF TGCGCCAGCAGCCAAGAGGGGGACAGACCCGGGGAGCTGTTTTTT
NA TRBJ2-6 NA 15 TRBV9 CASSVAGVGANVLTF TGTGCCAGCAGCGTAGCTGGGGTTGGGGCCAACGTCCTGACTTTC
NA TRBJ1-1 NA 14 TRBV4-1 CASSQVTAPDEAFF TGCGCCAGCAGCCAAGTAACGGCTCCCGATGAAGCTTTCTTT
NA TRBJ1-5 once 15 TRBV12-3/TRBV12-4 CASLPPGLGGQPQHF TGTGCCAGCCTCCCTCCAGGGCTGGGGGGTCAGCCCCAGCATTTT
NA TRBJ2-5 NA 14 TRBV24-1 CATATGVDRETQYF TGTGCCACCGCGACTGGGGTTGATAGGGAGACCCAGTACTTC
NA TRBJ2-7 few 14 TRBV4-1 CASSPLGQTYEQYF TGCGCCAGCAGCCCACTAGGACAGACCTACGAGCAGTACTTC
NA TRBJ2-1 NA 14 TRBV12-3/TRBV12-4 CAVWTANSYNEQFF TGTGCCGTGTGGACAGCGAATTCCTACAATGAGCAGTTCTTC
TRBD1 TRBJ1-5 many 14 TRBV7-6 CASRRDRGLGPQHF TGTGCCAGCAGGCGGGACAGGGGGCTTGGGCCCCAGCATTTT
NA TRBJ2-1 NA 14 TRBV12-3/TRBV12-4 CANSLGGTYNEQFF TGTGCCAACAGTTTGGGGGGCACCTACAATGAGCAGTTCTTC
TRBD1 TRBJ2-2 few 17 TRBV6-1 CASRWDRGPVNTGELFF TGTGCCAGTCGGTGGGACAGGGGGCCGGTGAACACCGGGGAGCTGTTTTTT
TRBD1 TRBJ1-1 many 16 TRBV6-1 CASSDQGARWNTEAFF TGTGCCAGCAGTGACCAGGGGGCGCGTTGGAACACTGAAGCTTTCTTT
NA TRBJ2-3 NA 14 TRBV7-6 CASSLRTKGDTQYF TGTGCCAGCAGCTTGAGGACCAAGGGAGATACGCAGTATTTT
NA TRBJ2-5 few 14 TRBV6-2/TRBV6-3 CASSYETTQETQYF TGTGCCAGCAGTTACGAGACTACTCAAGAGACCCAGTACTTC
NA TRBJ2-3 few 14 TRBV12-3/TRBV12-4 CASSPRGLTDTQYF TGTGCCAGCAGTCCCCGGGGCCTCACAGATACGCAGTATTTT
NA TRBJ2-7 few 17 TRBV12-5 CASGFPLSGTESYEQYF TGTGCTAGTGGTTTTCCCCTGTCGGGAACAGAATCCTACGAGCAGTACTTC
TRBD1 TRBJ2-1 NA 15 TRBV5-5 CASSLTGATFGEQFF TGTGCCAGCAGCTTGACAGGGGCGACCTTCGGGGAGCAGTTCTTC
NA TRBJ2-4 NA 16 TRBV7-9 CASSLGHEGPWDIQYF TGTGCCAGCAGCTTAGGACATGAGGGACCTTGGGACATTCAGTACTTC
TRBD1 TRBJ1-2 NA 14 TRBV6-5 CASSYSPGGIGYTF TGTGCCAGCAGTTACTCCCCAGGGGGCATAGGCTACACCTTC
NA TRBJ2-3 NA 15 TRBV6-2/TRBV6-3 CASSPEVFPTDTQYF TGTGCCAGCAGTCCCGAGGTCTTTCCCACAGATACGCAGTATTTT
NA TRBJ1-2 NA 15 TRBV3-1 CASSHWRSGNYGYTF TGTGCCAGCAGCCATTGGAGGAGTGGCAACTATGGCTACACCTTC
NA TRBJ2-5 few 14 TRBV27 CASSSRGAQETQYF TGTGCCAGCAGTTCAAGGGGGGCTCAAGAGACCCAGTACTTC
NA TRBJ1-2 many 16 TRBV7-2 CASSFRVRAVPYGYTF TGTGCCAGCAGTTTCCGAGTTAGGGCGGTTCCTTATGGCTACACCTTC
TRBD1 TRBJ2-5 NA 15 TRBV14 CASSQLTGDQETQYF TGTGCCAGCAGCCAATTAACAGGGGATCAAGAGACCCAGTACTTC
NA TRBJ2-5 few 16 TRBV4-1 CASSQGGPYIQETQYF TGCGCCAGCAGCCAAGGGGGGCCGTACATCCAAGAGACCCAGTACTTC
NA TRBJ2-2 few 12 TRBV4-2 CASSAKDGELFF TGTGCCAGCAGCGCGAAGGACGGGGAGCTGTTTTTT
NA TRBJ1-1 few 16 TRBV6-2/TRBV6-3 CASSTPVHLGNTEAFF TGTGCCAGCAGCACGCCTGTCCACCTGGGTAACACTGAAGCTTTCTTT
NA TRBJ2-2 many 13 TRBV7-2 CASSLDDTGELFF TGTGCCAGCAGCTTAGATGACACCGGGGAGCTGTTTTTT
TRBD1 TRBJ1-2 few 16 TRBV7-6 CASSPRTGGTNYGYTF TGTGCCAGCAGCCCGAGGACAGGGGGTACTAACTATGGCTACACCTTC
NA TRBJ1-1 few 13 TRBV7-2 CASSLDPGIEAFF TGTGCCAGCAGCTTAGATCCGGGTATTGAAGCTTTCTTT
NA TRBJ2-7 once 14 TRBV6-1 CASSENGRTNEQYF TGTGCCAGCAGTGAAAACGGACGGACCAACGAGCAGTACTTC